This entry lists 28 T cell receptor beta chains sequenced from one sample in a study of T cell responses to AZD1222 COVID-19 vaccine. The repertoire was sequenced with immunoSEQ multiplex PCR; TCRdb's copy has only in-frame clones and lacks some. Among tens of thousands of clones listed, 60% to 85% were seen once. The sample was peripheral blood, taken on day 0 of AZD1222 vaccination. These receptors were collected from an adult in good health.

The V call is TRBV19, the J call TRBJ1-1; 8 nucleotides match TRBD1. This CDR3 is built from 14 residues. With 3 bases clipped from V and 1 base from J, the junction kept 1 base outside the gene matches. Germline CDR1 LNHDA, CDR2 SQIVND (reference sequence). The CDR3 loop is CASSITGGNTEAFF. In DNA, the CDR3 is TGTGCCAGTAGTATCACAGGGGGGAACACTGAAGCTTTCTTT.

CDR3 protein: CASSLLWGLAKNIQYF. The CDR3 DNA follows: TGTGCCAGCAGTTTGTTATGGGGGCTAGCCAAAAACATTCAGTACTTC. This rearrangement joins TRBV28 to TRBJ2-4, with TRBD1 as a possible D gene (6 bases). The germline CDR1 and CDR2 sequences are MDHEN and SYDVKM. The CDR3 extends over 16 amino acids. The germline V and J ends were trimmed by 3 bases and 0 bases, with 12 bases remaining between them.

This sequence joins TRBV27 and TRBJ2-7, with D perhaps matching TRBD1 (6 bases). Germline V lookup: CDR1 MNHEY, CDR2 SMNVEV (reference sequence). Trimming left V 4 bases short and J 11 bases short, with 15 bases between. The CDR3 covers 12 residues. CDR3 residues: CASSSQGGLEYF. DNA for the CDR3: TGTGCCAGCAGTTCCCAAGGGGGATTGGAGTACTTC.

This chain connects TRBV28 to TRBJ2-5; 8 bases agree with TRBD2. Germline CDR1 is MDHEN and CDR2 is SYDVKM. The CDR3 covers 14 residues. V gave up 2 bases and J gave up 5 bases; unmatched junction bases: 4. In DNA form, the CDR3 reads TGTGCCAGCAGTTTACCGACTAGCGTGGAGACCCAGTACTTC. Translation: CASSLPTSVETQYF.

The chain couples TRBV11-3 to TRBJ1-6; perhaps TRBD1 as D (6 bases). The CDR3 has 15 residues. Trimming cost V 7 bases and J 2 bases, with 12 bases left between them. Germline V gene lookup returns CDR1 SGHNT and CDR2 YENEEA. The CDR3 region is CASTSGVPYNSPLHF. The CDR3 nucleotides read TGTGCCAGCACCTCAGGGGTCCCCTATAATTCACCCCTCCACTTT. Supplemented by reference TRBV11-3 and TRBJ1-6, the full variable domain reads EAGVVQSPRYKIIEKKQPVAFWCNPISGHNTLYWYLQNLGQGPELLIRYENEEAVDDSQLPKDRFSAERLKGVDSTLKIQPAELGDSAVYLCASTSGVPYNSPLHFGNGTRLTVT.

V usage is TRBV30 and J usage is TRBJ1-4, with unresolved D. Deletions cut 1 base from V and 8 bases from J, with 17 bases between. Germline CDR1 GTSNPN, CDR2 SVGIG (reference sequence). The CDR3 runs 15 residues. In DNA form, the CDR3 reads TGTGCCTGGAGTGCGGACCCGGGTCTTGACGAAAAACTGTTTTTT. Translation gives CAWSADPGLDEKLFF.

In this sample, this clone turned up a few times. The J gene is TRBJ1-4, the V gene TRBV19; 7 bases align to TRBD1. This CDR3 comprises 13 residues. Trimming at V came to 5 bases and at J to 8 bases, leaving 5 bases not matched to a gene. The germline V gene has CDR1 LNHDA and CDR2 SQIVND (reference sequence). CDR3 coding DNA: TGTGCCAGTAGTTTAGGGGGCAGGGAAAAACTGTTTTTT. This translates into CASSLGGREKLFF.

This chain links TRBV12-3 or TRBV12-4 with TRBJ1-1, with D uncertain. Between the trimmed V and J ends, which lost 6 bases and 3 bases, there was a span of 5 bases. The CDR3 has 11 residues. CDR3 protein: CASSPYTEAFF. The CDR3 nucleotides read TGTGCCAGCAGCCCCTACACTGAAGCTTTCTTT.

The chain carries TRBV7-8 and TRBJ2-3; possibly TRBD1 or TRBD2 for D (6 bases each). This CDR3 contains 18 residues. V shed 0 bases and J shed 0 bases, with 16 bases lying between them. Germline V gene lookup returns CDR1 SGHVS and CDR2 FQNEAQ. CDR3: CASSLAQAGGFSTDTQYF. The CDR3 coding sequence is TGTGCCAGCAGCTTAGCACAAGCCGGGGGCTTTAGCACAGATACGCAGTATTTT.

The J gene is TRBJ2-5, the V gene TRBV21-1. TRBV21-1 is listed as a pseudogene. The CDR3 is 15 amino acids. CDR3 in amino acids: CAPRRDNFIQETQYF. The CDR3 bases are TGTGCACCAAGGAGGGACAACTTTATCCAAGAGACCCAGTACTTC.

This chain connects TRBV19 to TRBJ2-5; 9 positions match TRBD1. CDR3 length: 16 residues. The germline gives CDR1 LNHDA, CDR2 SQIVND (reference sequence). The J segment lost 2 bases and the V segment lost 4 bases, leaving 8 bases of the junction unmatched. In nucleotides, the CDR3 is TGTGCCAGTAGTACCGCCGCCGGGACAGGGCAAGAGACCCAGTACTTC. Translated: CASSTAAGTGQETQYF. Combining the CDR3 with reference TRBV19 and TRBJ2-5 gives the whole variable domain DGGITQSPKYLFRKEGQNVTLSCEQNLNHDAMYWYRQDPGQGLRLIYYSQIVNDFQKGDIAEGYSVSREKKESFPLTVTSAQKNPTAFYLCASSTAAGTGQETQYFGPGTRLLVL.

V gene TRBV11-1 combines with J gene TRBJ2-3, with TRBD1 as a possible D gene (6 bases). Looked up from germline, CDR1 is SGHAT and CDR2 is FQDESV (reference sequence). Between the trimmed V and J ends, which lost 7 bases and 0 bases, there was a span of 14 bases. CDR3 size: 15 residues. The CDR3 loop is CASTHLQGSTDTQYF. Here the CDR3 DNA reads TGTGCCAGCACCCATTTACAGGGAAGCACAGATACGCAGTATTTT.

The gene calls are TRBV3-1 (or the pseudogene TRBV3-2) and TRBJ1-2, with D perhaps TRBD1 (6 bases). This CDR3 spans 15 amino acids. The V gene lost 0 bases and the J gene lost 8 bases, with 16 bases spanning the gap. CDR1 is LGHDT and CDR2 is YNNKEL in the germline V gene (reference sequence). This CDR3 is CASSQEGQQLGGYTF. In DNA, the CDR3 is TGTGCCAGCAGCCAAGAGGGACAACAATTGGGCGGCTACACCTTC.

J is TRBJ2-7 and V is TRBV30; D is unclear. The germline V gene has CDR1 GTSNPN and CDR2 SVGIG (reference sequence). Trimming pared 0 bases from V and 3 bases from J, leaving 6 bases between. The CDR3 extends over 12 amino acids. The CDR3 sequence: CAWSVPDYEQYF. Here the CDR3 DNA reads TGTGCCTGGAGTGTCCCCGACTACGAGCAGTACTTC. The variable domain in full, with the rest retrieved from reference TRBV30 and TRBJ2-7, is SQTIHQWPATLVQPVGSPLSLECTVEGTSNPNLYWYRQAAGRGLQLLFYSVGIGQISSEVPQNLSASRPQDRQFILSSKKLLLSDSGFYLCAWSVPDYEQYFGPGTRLTVT.

The CDR3: CASKGTGRDLTGELFF. DNA for the CDR3: TGTGCCAGCAAGGGGACGGGGAGGGACCTCACCGGGGAGCTGTTTTTT. The V call is TRBV2, the J call TRBJ2-2; 7 bases align to TRBD2. V gave up 7 bases and J gave up 4 bases; unmatched junction bases: 12. The germline gives CDR1 SNHLY, CDR2 FYNNEI. The CDR3 is made up of 16 amino acids. Together with reference TRBV2 and TRBJ2-2, the CDR3 gives the full variable domain: EPEVTQTPSHQVTQMGQEVILRCVPISNHLYFYWYRQILGQKVEFLVSFYNNEISEKSEIFDDQFSVERPDGSNFTLKIRSTKLEDSAMYFCASKGTGRDLTGELFFGEGSRLTVL.

The rearrangement links TRBV6-2 or TRBV6-3 to TRBJ1-5; the D gene is possibly TRBD1 (5 bases). Germline CDR1 and CDR2: MNHEY and SVGEGT. This CDR3 is built from 14 residues. V was trimmed by 7 bases and J by 4 bases, leaving 14 bases between them. Here the CDR3 reads CASTPGSSNQPQHF. The CDR3 bases are TGTGCCAGCACCCCAGGGTCTAGTAATCAGCCCCAGCATTTT.

The genes are TRBV11-2 and TRBJ1-1, with D maybe TRBD1 (5 bases). This CDR3 is 14 amino acids long. V gave up 1 base and J gave up 5 bases, with 11 bases separating them. CDR1 is SGHAT, CDR2 FQNNGV, per germline. The CDR3 here is CASSLATGGTEAFF. CDR3 in DNA: TGTGCCAGCAGCTTAGCTACGGGGGGGACTGAAGCTTTCTTT.

This chain joins TRBV11-2 and TRBJ2-2; D possibly matches TRBD1 or TRBD2 (5 bases each). The length of the CDR3 is 16 residues. Germline CDR1 SGHAT, CDR2 FQNNGV. Trimming cost V 2 bases and J 6 bases, with 16 bases left between them. CDR3 protein: CASSLPRPGAPGELFF. The CDR3 coding sequence is TGTGCCAGCAGCTTACCCCGGCCCGGGGCCCCCGGGGAGCTGTTTTTT.

The V and J genes are TRBV28 and TRBJ1-2; D ambiguous. Germline lookup yields CDR1 MDHEN and CDR2 SYDVKM. This CDR3 has 14 amino acids. Trimming stripped 6 bases from V and 4 bases from J, with 15 bases between. CDR3 coding DNA: TGTGCCAGCAGGCTTCGTGGGGAGGGCTATGGCTACACCTTC. Its translation is CASRLRGEGYGYTF.

V usage is TRBV28 and J usage is TRBJ1-1; D is undetermined. This CDR3 contains 13 residues. Deletions cut 5 bases from V and 6 bases from J, with 13 bases between. Germline-derived CDR1 and CDR2 are MDHEN and SYDVKM. The CDR3 DNA is TGTGCCAGCAGTACCCCAGGATTTCCTGAAGCTTTCTTT. This translates into CASSTPGFPEAFF.

V and J are TRBV3-1 (or the pseudogene TRBV3-2) and TRBJ2-3, with 11 positions matching TRBD2. The CDR3 runs to 15 residues. Trimming at V came to 0 bases and at J to 5 bases, leaving 1 base not matched to a gene. In germline, CDR1 is LGHDT, CDR2 YNNKEL (reference sequence). The CDR3 bases are TGTGCCAGCAGCCAAGAACTAGCGGGGGTAGATACGCAGTATTTT. Translated, it gives CASSQELAGVDTQYF.

The chain is built from TRBV7-2 and TRBJ2-5; D could derive from TRBD1 or TRBD2 (5 bases each). Germline V gene sequence: CDR1 SGHTA, CDR2 FQGNSA. This CDR3 has 13 amino acids. The ends were cut back, 5 bases at V and 4 bases at J, with 11 bases in the middle. The CDR3 DNA reads TGTGCCAGCAGCGGGGACCGGGGAGAGACCCAGTACTTC. This codes for CASSGDRGETQYF.

CDR3 nucleotides: TGTGCCAGCAGCCACCGAACAGGGTATGGCTACACCTTC. This gives the protein CASSHRTGYGYTF. This chain connects TRBV5-8 to TRBJ1-2; weak D call: TRBD1 (6 bases). CDR3 length: 13 amino acids. V was pared by 4 bases and J by 5 bases, with 12 bases between. The germline gives CDR1 SGHTS, CDR2 YDEGEE.

The rearrangement links TRBV28 to TRBJ1-5; TRBD1 is a possible D gene (5 bases). Trimming removed 3 bases from V and 7 bases from J, with 25 bases in between. This CDR3 has 18 residues. In germline, CDR1 is MDHEN, CDR2 SYDVKM. Here the CDR3 DNA reads TGTGCCAGCAGTTTCCCGTGGGGATTAAGCCAGGGAGGACAGCCCCAGCATTTT. Protein product: CASSFPWGLSQGGQPQHF.

The chain joins TRBV5-1 to TRBJ2-7; D is possibly TRBD2 (5 bases). Per the germline V gene, CDR1 is SGHRS and CDR2 is YFSETQ. This CDR3 spans 12 amino acids. CDR3 in amino acids: CASHVLAHEQYF. The CDR3 DNA sequence: TGCGCTTCTCATGTGCTAGCCCACGAGCAGTACTTC.

The chain employs TRBV5-4 and TRBJ1-4, with D tentatively TRBD1 (6 bases). Germline-derived CDR1 and CDR2 are SGHNT and YYREEE (reference sequence). The CDR3 consists of 14 residues. Trimming stripped 3 bases from V and 8 bases from J, with 14 bases between. This CDR3 reads CASSWTEQEEKLFF. DNA of the CDR3: TGTGCCAGCAGCTGGACAGAACAAGAAGAAAAACTGTTTTTT.

The chain employs TRBV13 and TRBJ2-7; 9 bases agree with TRBD1. The CDR3 has 15 amino acids. Trimming at V came to 3 bases and at J to 3 bases, leaving 6 bases not matched to a gene. Germline V CDR1 and CDR2: PRHDT, FYEKMQ (reference sequence). The CDR3 DNA sequence: TGTGCCAGCAGCTTTCTGGGACAGGGTTTCTACGAGCAGTACTTC. It is translated as CASSFLGQGFYEQYF.

This chain connects TRBV2 to TRBJ2-3; 9 nucleotides agree with TRBD1. Germline CDR1 reads SNHLY; CDR2 reads FYNNEI. The CDR3 loop spans 16 amino acids. V shed 5 bases, J shed 1 base, and the junction held 7 bases outside the gene matches. Here the CDR3 DNA reads TGTGCCAGCAGTTTAGGACAGGGGAGACGCACAGATACGCAGTATTTT. Its protein is CASSLGQGRRTDTQYF.